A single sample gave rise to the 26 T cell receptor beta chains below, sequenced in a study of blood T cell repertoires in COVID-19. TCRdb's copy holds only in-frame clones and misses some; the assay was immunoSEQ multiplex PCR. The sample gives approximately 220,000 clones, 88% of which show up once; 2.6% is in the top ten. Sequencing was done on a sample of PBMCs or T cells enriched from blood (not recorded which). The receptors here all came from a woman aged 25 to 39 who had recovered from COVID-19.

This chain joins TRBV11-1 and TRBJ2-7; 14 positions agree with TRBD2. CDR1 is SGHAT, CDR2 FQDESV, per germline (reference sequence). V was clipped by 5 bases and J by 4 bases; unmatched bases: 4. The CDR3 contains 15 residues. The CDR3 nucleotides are TGTGCCAGCAGCCCGGGGACTAGCGGGGGTTACGAGCAGTACTTC. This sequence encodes CASSPGTSGGYEQYF. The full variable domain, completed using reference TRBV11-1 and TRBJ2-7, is EAEVAQSPRYKITEKSQAVAFWCDPISGHATLYWYRQILGQGPELLVQFQDESVVDDSQLPKDRFSAERLKGVDSTLKIQPAELGDSAMYLCASSPGTSGGYEQYFGPGTRLTVT.

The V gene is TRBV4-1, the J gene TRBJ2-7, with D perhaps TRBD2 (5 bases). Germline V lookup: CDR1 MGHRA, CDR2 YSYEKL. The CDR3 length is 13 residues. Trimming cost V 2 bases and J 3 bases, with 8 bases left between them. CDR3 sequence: CASSQSGNYEQYF. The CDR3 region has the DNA TGCGCCAGCAGCCAATCGGGAAACTACGAGCAGTACTTC.

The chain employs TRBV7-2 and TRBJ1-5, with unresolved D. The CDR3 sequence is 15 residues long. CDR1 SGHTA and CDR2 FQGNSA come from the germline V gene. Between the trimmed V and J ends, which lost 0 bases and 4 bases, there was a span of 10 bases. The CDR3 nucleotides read TGTGCCAGCAGCTTAGCGGGAGGCAAAAATCAGCCCCAGCATTTT. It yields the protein CASSLAGGKNQPQHF.

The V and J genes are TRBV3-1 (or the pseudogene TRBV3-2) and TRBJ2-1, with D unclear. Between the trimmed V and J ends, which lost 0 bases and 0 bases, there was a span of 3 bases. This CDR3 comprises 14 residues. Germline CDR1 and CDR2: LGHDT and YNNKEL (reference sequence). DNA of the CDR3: TGTGCCAGCAGCCAAGACCTCTCCTACAATGAGCAGTTCTTC. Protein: CASSQDLSYNEQFF.

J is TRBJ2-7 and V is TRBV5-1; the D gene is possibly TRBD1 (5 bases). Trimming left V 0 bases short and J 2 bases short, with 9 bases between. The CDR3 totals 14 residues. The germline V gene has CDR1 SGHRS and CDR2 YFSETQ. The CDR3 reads CASSLEQGAYEQYF. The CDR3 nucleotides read TGCGCCAGCAGCTTGGAGCAGGGTGCCTACGAGCAGTACTTC.

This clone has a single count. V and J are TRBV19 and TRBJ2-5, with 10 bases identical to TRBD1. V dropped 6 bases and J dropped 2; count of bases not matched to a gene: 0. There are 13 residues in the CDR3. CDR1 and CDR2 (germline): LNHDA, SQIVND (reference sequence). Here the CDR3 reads CASRDRGQETQYF. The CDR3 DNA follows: TGTGCCAGTAGGGACAGGGGGCAAGAGACCCAGTACTTC.

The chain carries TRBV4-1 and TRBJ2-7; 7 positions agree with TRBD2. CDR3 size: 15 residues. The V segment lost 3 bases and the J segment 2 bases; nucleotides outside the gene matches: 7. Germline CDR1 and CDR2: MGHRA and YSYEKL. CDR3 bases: TGCGCCAGCAGCCAGTCAGCGGGGCCACCCTACGAGCAGTACTTC. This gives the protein CASSQSAGPPYEQYF.

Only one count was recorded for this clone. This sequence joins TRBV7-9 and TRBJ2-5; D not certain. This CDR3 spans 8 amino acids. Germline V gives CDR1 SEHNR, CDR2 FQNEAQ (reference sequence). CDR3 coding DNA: TGTGCTCGGGAGACCCAGTACTTC. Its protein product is CARETQYF.

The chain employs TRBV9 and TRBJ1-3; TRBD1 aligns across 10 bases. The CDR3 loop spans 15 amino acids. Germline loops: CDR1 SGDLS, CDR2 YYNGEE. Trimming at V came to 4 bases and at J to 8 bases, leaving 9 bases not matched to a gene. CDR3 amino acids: CASSTPRQGADTIYF. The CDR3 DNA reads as TGTGCCAGCAGCACCCCCAGACAGGGGGCTGACACCATATATTTT.

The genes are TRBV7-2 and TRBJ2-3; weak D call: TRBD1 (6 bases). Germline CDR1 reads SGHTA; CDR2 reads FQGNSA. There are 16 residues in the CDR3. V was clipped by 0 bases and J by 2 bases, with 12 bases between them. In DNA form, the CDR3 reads TGTGCCAGCAGCTTAGCAGGGGGAGATCTCACAGATACGCAGTATTTT. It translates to CASSLAGGDLTDTQYF. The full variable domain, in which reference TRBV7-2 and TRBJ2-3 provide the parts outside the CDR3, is GAGVSQSPSNKVTEKGKDVELRCDPISGHTALYWYRQSLGQGLEFLIYFQGNSAPDKSGLPSDRFSAERTGGSVSTLTIQRTQQEDSAVYLCASSLAGGDLTDTQYFGPGTRLTVL.

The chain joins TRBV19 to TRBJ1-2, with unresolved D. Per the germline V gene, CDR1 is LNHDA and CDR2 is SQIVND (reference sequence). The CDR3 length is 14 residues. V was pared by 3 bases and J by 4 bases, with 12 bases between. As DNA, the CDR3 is TGTGCCAGTAGTATCGAAAAGGGAGCCTATGGCTACACCTTC. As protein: CASSIEKGAYGYTF.

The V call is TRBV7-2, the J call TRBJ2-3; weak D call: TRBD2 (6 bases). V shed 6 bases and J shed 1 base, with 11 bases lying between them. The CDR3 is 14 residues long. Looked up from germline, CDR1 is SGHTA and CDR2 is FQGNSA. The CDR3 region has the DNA TGTGCCAGCAGGGAGGCTAGCGGCACAGATACGCAGTATTTT. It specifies CASREASGTDTQYF.

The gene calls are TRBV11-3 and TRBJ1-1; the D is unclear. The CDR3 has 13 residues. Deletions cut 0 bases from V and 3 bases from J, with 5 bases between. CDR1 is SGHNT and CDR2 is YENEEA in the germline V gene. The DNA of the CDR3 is TGTGCCAGCAGCTTAGATCGCGACACTGAAGCTTTCTTT. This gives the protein CASSLDRDTEAFF.

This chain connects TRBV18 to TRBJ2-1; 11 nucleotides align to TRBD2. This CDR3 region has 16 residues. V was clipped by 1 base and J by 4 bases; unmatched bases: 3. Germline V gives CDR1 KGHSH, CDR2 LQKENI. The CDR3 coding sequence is TGTGCCAGCTCACCACGTAGCGGGGGGGATTACAATGAGCAGTTCTTC. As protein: CASSPRSGGDYNEQFF.

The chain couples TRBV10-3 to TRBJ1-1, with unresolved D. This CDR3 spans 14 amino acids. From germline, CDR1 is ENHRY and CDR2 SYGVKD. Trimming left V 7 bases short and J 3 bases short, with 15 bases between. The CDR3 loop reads CAITPEGGDTEAFF. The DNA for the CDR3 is TGTGCCATCACCCCGGAGGGCGGTGACACTGAAGCTTTCTTT.

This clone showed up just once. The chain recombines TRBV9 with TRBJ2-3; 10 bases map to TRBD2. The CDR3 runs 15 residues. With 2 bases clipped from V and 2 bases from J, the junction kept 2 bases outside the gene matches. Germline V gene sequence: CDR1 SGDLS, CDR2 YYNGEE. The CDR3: CASSVSGGPTDTQYF. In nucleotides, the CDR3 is TGTGCCAGCAGCGTTAGCGGGGGGCCCACAGATACGCAGTATTTT.

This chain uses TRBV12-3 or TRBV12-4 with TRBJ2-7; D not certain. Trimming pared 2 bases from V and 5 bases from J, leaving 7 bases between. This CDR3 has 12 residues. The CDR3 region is CASSLSHDEQYF. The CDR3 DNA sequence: TGTGCCAGCAGTTTAAGCCACGACGAGCAGTACTTC.

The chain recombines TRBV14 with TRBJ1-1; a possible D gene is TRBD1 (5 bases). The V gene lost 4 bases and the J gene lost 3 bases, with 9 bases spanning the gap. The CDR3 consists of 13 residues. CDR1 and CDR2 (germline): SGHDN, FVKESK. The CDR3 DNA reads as TGTGCCAGCAGCCGACAGAAAGACACTGAAGCTTTCTTT. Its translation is CASSRQKDTEAFF.

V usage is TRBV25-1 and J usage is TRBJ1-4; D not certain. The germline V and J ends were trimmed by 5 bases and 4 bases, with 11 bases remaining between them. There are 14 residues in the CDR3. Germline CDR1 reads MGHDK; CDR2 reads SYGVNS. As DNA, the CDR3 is TGTGCCAGCAGTCGAGGGCAGGATAATGAAAAACTGTTTTTT. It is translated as CASSRGQDNEKLFF.

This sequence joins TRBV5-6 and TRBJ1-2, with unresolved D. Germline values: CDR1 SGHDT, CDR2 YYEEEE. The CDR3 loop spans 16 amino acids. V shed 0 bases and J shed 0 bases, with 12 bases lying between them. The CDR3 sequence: CASSLGGPIANYGYTF. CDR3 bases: TGTGCCAGCAGCTTGGGAGGGCCGATAGCTAACTATGGCTACACCTTC.

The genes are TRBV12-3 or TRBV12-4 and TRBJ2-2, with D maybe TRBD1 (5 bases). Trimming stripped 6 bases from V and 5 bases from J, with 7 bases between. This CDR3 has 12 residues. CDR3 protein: CASRSGTGELFF. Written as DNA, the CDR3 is TGTGCCAGCAGGTCAGGGACCGGGGAGCTGTTTTTT.

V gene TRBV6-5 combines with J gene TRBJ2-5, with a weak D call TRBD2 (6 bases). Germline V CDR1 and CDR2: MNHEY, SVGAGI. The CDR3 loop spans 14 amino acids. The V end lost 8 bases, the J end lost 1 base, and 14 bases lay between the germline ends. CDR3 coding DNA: TGTGCCAGCCAGGATCGCGGGGTCCAAGAGACCCAGTACTTC. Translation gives CASQDRGVQETQYF.

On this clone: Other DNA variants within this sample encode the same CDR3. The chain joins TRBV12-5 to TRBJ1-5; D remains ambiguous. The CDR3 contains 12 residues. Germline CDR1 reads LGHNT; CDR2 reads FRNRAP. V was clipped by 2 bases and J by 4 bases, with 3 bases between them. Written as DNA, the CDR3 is TGTGCTAGTGGTTTGCTTAATCAGCCCCAGCATTTT. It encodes CASGLLNQPQHF.

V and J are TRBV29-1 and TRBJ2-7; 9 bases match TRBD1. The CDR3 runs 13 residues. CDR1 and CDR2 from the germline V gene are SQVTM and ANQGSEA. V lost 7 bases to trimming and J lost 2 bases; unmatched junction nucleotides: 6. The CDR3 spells CSALGQGTYEQYF. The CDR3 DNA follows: TGCAGCGCGTTGGGACAGGGAACCTACGAGCAGTACTTC.

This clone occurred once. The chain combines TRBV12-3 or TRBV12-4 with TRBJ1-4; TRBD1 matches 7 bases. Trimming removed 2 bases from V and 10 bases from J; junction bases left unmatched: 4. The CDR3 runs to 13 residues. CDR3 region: CASSLMTGRKLFF. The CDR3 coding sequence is TGTGCCAGCAGTTTAATGACAGGGAGAAAACTGTTTTTT.

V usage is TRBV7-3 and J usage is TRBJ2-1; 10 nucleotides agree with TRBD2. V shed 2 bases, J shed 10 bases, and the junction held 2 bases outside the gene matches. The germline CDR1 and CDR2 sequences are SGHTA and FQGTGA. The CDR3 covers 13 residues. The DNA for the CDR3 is TGTGCCAGCAGCTTAGTACTAGCGGGAGAGCAGTTCTTC. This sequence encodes CASSLVLAGEQFF.